The 18 T cell receptor beta chains reported below all come from one sample, sequenced in a study of shared clonotypes between healthy human individuals. TCRdb keeps only in-frame clones here, not all; method: immunoSEQ multiplex PCR. This sample carries 2 million to 2.5 million clones, 80% to 95% of them seen once, and the ten largest clones take about 0.41%. Sequencing was carried out using naive CD4+ T cells from PBMCs. Subset in this sample: CD45RA+ positively selected. The receptor source for this set is a man aged 18 to 30 in good health. Some clones in this sample may be carry-over from other donors' samples.

Remarks on this clone: Other DNA sequences in this sample translate to the same CDR3. The rearrangement uses TRBV18 and TRBJ1-5; no definite D call. CDR3 size: 14 residues. Germline V lookup: CDR1 KGHSH, CDR2 LQKENI. Trimming removed 3 bases at V and 8 bases at J, with 14 bases between. CDR3 sequence (DNA): TGTGCCAGCTCACCCCCGGACCGGGTCGAGCCCCAGCATTTT. Translating gives CASSPPDRVEPQHF.

This clone was seen only a few times. The same CDR3 can be traced to other DNA sequences in this sample. V is TRBV5-1 and J is TRBJ2-3, with D tentatively TRBD1 (5 bases). CDR1 is SGHRS, CDR2 YFSETQ, per germline. Deletions cut 1 base from V and 5 bases from J, with 5 bases between. The CDR3 loop spans 12 amino acids. The CDR3: CASSLQGDTQYF. The DNA for the CDR3 is TGCGCCAGCAGCTTGCAGGGAGATACGCAGTATTTT.

The chain carries TRBV5-6 and TRBJ2-1; 10 positions match TRBD2. From germline, CDR1 is SGHDT and CDR2 YYEEEE. This CDR3 is 14 amino acids long. Germline trimming cut 4 bases from V and 9 bases from J; bases unmatched to any gene: 7. CDR3: CASSQGLARSEQFF. As DNA, the CDR3 is TGTGCCAGCAGCCAGGGACTAGCGAGGAGTGAGCAGTTCTTC.

Only a few counts were recorded for this clone. The chain is built from TRBV19 and TRBJ1-1; D ambiguous. Germline assignment: CDR1 LNHDA and CDR2 SQIVND (reference sequence). Trimming stripped 9 bases from V and 4 bases from J, with 18 bases between. The CDR3 loop spans 14 amino acids. CDR3 residues: CASTYQPGITEAFF. DNA of the CDR3: TGTGCCAGCACTTACCAGCCGGGGATCACTGAAGCTTTCTTT.

J is TRBJ2-1 and V is TRBV30; 14 bases are a match to TRBD2. The CDR3 sequence is 14 residues long. CDR1 GTSNPN and CDR2 SVGIG come from the germline V gene (reference sequence). The V segment lost 8 bases and the J segment 9 bases; nucleotides outside the gene matches: 9. DNA of the CDR3: TGTGCCCAGCGGGGACTAGCGGGAGTCGGTGAGCAGTTCTTC. It is translated as CAQRGLAGVGEQFF.

The rearrangement uses TRBV9 and TRBJ2-2, with a possible D match to TRBD2 (5 bases). The CDR3 sequence is 15 residues long. CDR1 is SGDLS, CDR2 YYNGEE, per germline. Trimming took off 4 bases at V and 6 bases at J, with 16 bases between the two ends. The CDR3 region has the DNA TGTGCCAGCAGCCCCCAGTCAAACGGGGCCGGGGAGCTGTTTTTT. This sequence encodes CASSPQSNGAGELFF.

V and J are TRBV2 and TRBJ2-7; TRBD2 agrees at 8 bases. Germline CDR1 is SNHLY and CDR2 is FYNNEI. With V trimmed by 4 bases and J by 7 bases, 12 bases remained unmatched. There are 15 residues in the CDR3. The CDR3 DNA follows: TGTGCCAGCAGTGGACGACTAGCGCGCGTTTTTGAGCAGTACTTC. Its translation: CASSGRLARVFEQYF.

V gene TRBV28 combines with J gene TRBJ2-7; D is possibly TRBD2 (5 bases). V lost 6 bases to trimming and J lost 0 bases, with 12 bases between them. Germline V gene lookup returns CDR1 MDHEN and CDR2 SYDVKM. The CDR3 loop spans 14 amino acids. The CDR3 bases are TGTGCCAGCAGCCAAGCGGTCCTCTCCTACGAGCAGTACTTC. Translating it yields CASSQAVLSYEQYF.

This clone occurred once. This chain uses TRBV9 with TRBJ2-5, with no clear D. V shed 0 bases and J shed 3 bases, with 15 bases lying between them. This CDR3 region has 16 residues. Germline CDR1 and CDR2: SGDLS and YYNGEE. The CDR3, as DNA: TGTGCCAGCAGCGTAGGGGTCACGGATGCCAAAGAGACCCAGTACTTC. Residues: CASSVGVTDAKETQYF.

V gene TRBV14 combines with J gene TRBJ2-7, with TRBD1 matching over 10 bases. The CDR3 extends over 15 amino acids. Germline V gene data show CDR1 as SGHDN and CDR2 as FVKESK. V was clipped by 1 base and J by 9 bases; unmatched bases: 9. In DNA form, the CDR3 reads TGTGCCAGCAGCCAAGCGAGGGACAGGGGATCGGGGCAGTACTTC. Encoded protein: CASSQARDRGSGQYF.

The rearrangement uses TRBV6-5 and TRBJ2-1; D is unresolved. Germline values: CDR1 MNHEY, CDR2 SVGAGI. The CDR3 runs 13 residues. V dropped 5 bases and J dropped 8 bases, with 13 bases sitting between them. The CDR3 region is CASSLASRDEQFF. The CDR3 DNA follows: TGTGCCAGCAGTCTCGCTAGTAGGGATGAGCAGTTCTTC.

This clone was detected once. This sequence joins TRBV28 and TRBJ1-4; 9 nucleotides line up with TRBD1. In germline, CDR1 is MDHEN, CDR2 SYDVKM. V lost 6 bases to trimming and J lost 4 bases; unmatched junction nucleotides: 3. The CDR3 is 14 amino acids. The CDR3 nucleotides read TGTGCCAGCAGGGACAGGGGTGATAATGAAAAACTGTTTTTT. This codes for CASRDRGDNEKLFF.

Turning to this clone: An end of the junction does not agree with germline; a read error may underlie this. The rearrangement uses TRBV5-1 and TRBJ2-1; D is unclear. The germline gives CDR1 SGHRS, CDR2 YFSETQ. The CDR3 consists of 12 residues. The CDR3 loop is CASSTPTGLWVF. CDR3 nucleotide sequence: TGCGCCAGCAGCACCCCGACTGGCCTGTGGGTCTTC.

The chain has TRBV30 and TRBJ2-2; unclear D gene. Germline CDR1 GTSNPN, CDR2 SVGIG (reference sequence). The CDR3 runs to 12 residues. Trimming took 0 bases from V and 7 from J, leaving 6 bases between them. CDR3 nucleotide sequence: TGTGCCTGGAGTGTAAGGGTCGGGGAGCTGTTTTTT. This codes for CAWSVRVGELFF.

The chain combines TRBV28 with TRBJ1-1; 7 bases are shared with TRBD1. Germline values: CDR1 MDHEN, CDR2 SYDVKM. The ends lost 7 bases at V and 4 bases at J; junction bases unmatched: 12. The CDR3 extends over 15 amino acids. CDR3 sequence reads: CASTRMRGQGTEAFF. CDR3 nucleotides: TGTGCCAGCACTAGGATGAGGGGGCAGGGCACTGAAGCTTTCTTT.

On this clone: This specimen includes other DNA sequences encoding the same CDR3. J is TRBJ1-1 and V is TRBV6-1; a weak D match, TRBD1 (5 bases). This CDR3 spans 14 amino acids. V gave up 3 bases and J gave up 1 base, with 9 bases separating them. Germline-derived CDR1 and CDR2 are MNHNS and SASEGT. CDR3 loop: CASSEGRTNTEAFF. CDR3 nucleotides: TGTGCCAGCAGTGAGGGACGGACGAACACTGAAGCTTTCTTT.

V gene TRBV5-1 combines with J gene TRBJ2-7, with 7 positions matching TRBD2. This CDR3 contains 13 residues. J lost 3 bases, V lost 2 bases, and 2 bases had no gene match. Germline V gene lookup returns CDR1 SGHRS and CDR2 YFSETQ. CDR3: CASSFSSGYEQYF. The DNA for the CDR3 is TGCGCCAGCAGCTTTTCTAGCGGCTACGAGCAGTACTTC.

The chain couples TRBV11-2 to TRBJ1-2, with D hard to call. In germline, CDR1 is SGHAT, CDR2 FQNNGV. V shed 3 bases and J shed 6 bases, with 8 bases lying between them. The CDR3 is 12 amino acids. CDR3 bases: TGTGCCAGCAGCTTTACCCGAGATGGCTACACCTTC. Residues: CASSFTRDGYTF. The variable domain in full, completed from reference TRBV11-2 and TRBJ1-2, reads EAGVAQSPRYKIIEKRQSVAFWCNPISGHATLYWYQQILGQGPKLLIQFQNNGVVDDSQLPKDRFSAERLKGVDSTLKIQPAKLEDSAVYLCASSFTRDGYTFGSGTRLTVV.